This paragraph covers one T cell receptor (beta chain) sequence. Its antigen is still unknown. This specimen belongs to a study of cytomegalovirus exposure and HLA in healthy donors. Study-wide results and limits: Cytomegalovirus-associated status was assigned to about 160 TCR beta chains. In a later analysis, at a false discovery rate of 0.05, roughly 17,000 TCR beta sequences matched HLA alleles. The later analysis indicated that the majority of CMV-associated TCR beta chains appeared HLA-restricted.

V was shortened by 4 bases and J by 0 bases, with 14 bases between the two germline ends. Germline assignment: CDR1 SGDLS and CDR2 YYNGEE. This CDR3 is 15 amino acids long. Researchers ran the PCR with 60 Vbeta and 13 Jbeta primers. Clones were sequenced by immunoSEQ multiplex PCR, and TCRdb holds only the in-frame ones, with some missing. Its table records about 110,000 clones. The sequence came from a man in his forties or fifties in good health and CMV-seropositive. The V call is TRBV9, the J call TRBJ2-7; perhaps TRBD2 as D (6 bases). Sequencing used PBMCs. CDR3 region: CASSPGVASSYEQYF. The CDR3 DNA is TGTGCCAGCAGCCCGGGGGTAGCGAGCTCCTACGAGCAGTACTTC.